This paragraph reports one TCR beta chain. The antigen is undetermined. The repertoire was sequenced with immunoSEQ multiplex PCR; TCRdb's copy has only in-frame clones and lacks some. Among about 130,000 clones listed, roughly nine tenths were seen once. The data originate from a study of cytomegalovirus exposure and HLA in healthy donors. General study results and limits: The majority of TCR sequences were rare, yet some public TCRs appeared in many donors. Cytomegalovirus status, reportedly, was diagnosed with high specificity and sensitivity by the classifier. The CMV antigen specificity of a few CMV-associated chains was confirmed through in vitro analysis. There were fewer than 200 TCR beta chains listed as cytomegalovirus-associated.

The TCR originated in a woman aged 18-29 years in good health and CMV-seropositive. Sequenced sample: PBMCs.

The CDR3 sequence is CAWSVFGDSGHEQYF. DNA of the CDR3: TGTGCCTGGAGTGTATTCGGGGACAGTGGGCACGAGCAGTACTTC. The chain recombines TRBV30 with TRBJ2-7, with 7 bases lining up with TRBD1. The CDR3 contains 15 residues. With 0 bases clipped from V and 5 bases from J, the junction kept 10 bases outside the gene matches. The germline V gene has CDR1 GTSNPN and CDR2 SVGIG (reference sequence).